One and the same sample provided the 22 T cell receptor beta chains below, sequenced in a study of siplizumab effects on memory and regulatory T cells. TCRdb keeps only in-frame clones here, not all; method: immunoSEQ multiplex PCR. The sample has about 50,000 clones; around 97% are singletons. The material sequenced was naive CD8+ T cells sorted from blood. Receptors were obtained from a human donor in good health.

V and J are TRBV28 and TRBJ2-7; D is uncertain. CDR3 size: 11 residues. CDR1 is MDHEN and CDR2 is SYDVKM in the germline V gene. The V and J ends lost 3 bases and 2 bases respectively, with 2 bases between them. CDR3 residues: CASSFTYEQYF. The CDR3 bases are TGTGCCAGCAGTTTTACCTACGAGCAGTACTTC.

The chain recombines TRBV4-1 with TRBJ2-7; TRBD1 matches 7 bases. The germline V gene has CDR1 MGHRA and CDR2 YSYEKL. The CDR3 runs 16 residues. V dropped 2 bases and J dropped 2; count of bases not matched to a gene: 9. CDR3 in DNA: TGCGCCAGCAGCCAAACCCCGACCGGACAGGCCTACGAGCAGTACTTC. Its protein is CASSQTPTGQAYEQYF.

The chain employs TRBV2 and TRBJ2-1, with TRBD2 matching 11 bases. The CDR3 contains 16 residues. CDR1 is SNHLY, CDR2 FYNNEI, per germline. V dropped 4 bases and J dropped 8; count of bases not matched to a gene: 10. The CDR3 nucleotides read TGTGCCAGCAGTGGCAATAGCGGGAGGGCCTGGGATGAGCAGTTCTTC. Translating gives CASSGNSGRAWDEQFF.

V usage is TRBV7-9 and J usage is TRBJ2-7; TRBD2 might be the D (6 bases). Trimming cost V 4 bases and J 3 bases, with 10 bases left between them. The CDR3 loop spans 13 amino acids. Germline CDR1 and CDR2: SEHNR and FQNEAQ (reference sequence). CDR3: CASSSGSGYEQYF. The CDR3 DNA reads TGTGCCAGCAGCTCCGGTAGCGGCTACGAGCAGTACTTC.

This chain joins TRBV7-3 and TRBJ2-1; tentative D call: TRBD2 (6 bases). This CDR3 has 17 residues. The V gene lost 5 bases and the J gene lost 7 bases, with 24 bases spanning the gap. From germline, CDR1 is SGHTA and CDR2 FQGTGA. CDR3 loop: CASSPNPSVGVRNEQFF. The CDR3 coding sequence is TGTGCCAGCAGCCCTAACCCTAGCGTGGGAGTGAGAAATGAGCAGTTCTTC.

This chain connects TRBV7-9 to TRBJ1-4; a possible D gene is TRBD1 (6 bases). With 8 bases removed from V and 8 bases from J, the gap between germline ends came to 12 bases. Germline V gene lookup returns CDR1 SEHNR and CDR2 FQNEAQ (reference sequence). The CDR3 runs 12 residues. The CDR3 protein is CASEQGQEKLFF. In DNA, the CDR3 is TGTGCCAGCGAACAGGGTCAGGAAAAACTGTTTTTT.

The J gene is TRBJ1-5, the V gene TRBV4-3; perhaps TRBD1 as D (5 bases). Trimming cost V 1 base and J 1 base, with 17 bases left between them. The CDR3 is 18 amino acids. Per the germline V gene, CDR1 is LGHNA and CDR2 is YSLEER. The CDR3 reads CASSQVLSRAGSNQPQHF. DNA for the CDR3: TGCGCCAGCAGCCAAGTCCTCTCGAGGGCAGGGAGCAATCAGCCCCAGCATTTT.

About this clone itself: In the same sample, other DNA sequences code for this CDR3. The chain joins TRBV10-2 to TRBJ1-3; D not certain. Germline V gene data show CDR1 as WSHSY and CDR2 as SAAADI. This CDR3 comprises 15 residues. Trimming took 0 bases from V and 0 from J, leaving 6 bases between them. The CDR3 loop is CASSESGSSGNTIYF. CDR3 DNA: TGCGCCAGCAGTGAGTCTGGGAGCTCTGGAAACACCATATATTTT.

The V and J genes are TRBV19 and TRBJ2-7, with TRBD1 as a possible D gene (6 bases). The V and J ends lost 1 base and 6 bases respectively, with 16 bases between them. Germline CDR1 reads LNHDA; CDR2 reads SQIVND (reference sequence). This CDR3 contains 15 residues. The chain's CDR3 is CASSIGQGLTFEQYF. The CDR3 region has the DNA TGTGCCAGTAGTATAGGTCAGGGGCTAACCTTCGAGCAGTACTTC. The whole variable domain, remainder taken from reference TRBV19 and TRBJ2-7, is DGGITQSPKYLFRKEGQNVTLSCEQNLNHDAMYWYRQDPGQGLRLIYYSQIVNDFQKGDIAEGYSVSREKKESFPLTVTSAQKNPTAFYLCASSIGQGLTFEQYFGPGTRLTVT.

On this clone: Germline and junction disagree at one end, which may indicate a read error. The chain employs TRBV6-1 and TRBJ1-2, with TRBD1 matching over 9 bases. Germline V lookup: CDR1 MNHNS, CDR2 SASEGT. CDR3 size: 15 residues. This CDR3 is CAISDRDRDVYGYTF. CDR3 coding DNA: TGTGCCATCAGTGATAGGGACAGGGATGTTTATGGCTACACCTTC.

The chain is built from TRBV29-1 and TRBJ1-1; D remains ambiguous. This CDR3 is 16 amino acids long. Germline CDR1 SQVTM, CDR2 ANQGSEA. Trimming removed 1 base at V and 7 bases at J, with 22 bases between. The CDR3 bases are TGCAGCGTTGAAGTTTTGGAGAGGAAGGGTTTTATTGAAGCTTTCTTT. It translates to CSVEVLERKGFIEAFF. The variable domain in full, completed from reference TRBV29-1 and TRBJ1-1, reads SAVISQKPSRDICQRGTSLTIQCQVDSQVTMMFWYRQQPGQSLTLIATANQGSEATYESGFVIDKFPISRPNLTFSTLTVSNMSPEDSSIYLCSVEVLERKGFIEAFFGQGTRLTVV.

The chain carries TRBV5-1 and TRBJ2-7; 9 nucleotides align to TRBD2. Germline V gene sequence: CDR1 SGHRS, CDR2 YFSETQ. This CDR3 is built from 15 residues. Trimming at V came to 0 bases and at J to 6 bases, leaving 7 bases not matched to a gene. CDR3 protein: CASSLVPGLAFEQYF. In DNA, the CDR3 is TGCGCCAGCAGCTTGGTCCCAGGACTAGCGTTCGAGCAGTACTTC.

CDR3 amino acids: CASSVVPGLAPHEQFF. The CDR3 DNA sequence: TGTGCCAGCAGCGTAGTCCCGGGACTAGCCCCGCATGAGCAGTTCTTC. The chain has TRBV7-9 and TRBJ2-1, with 9 bases aligning to TRBD2. The V gene end was trimmed by 5 bases and the J gene end by 8 bases; junction bases not matched to a gene: 13. From germline, CDR1 is SEHNR and CDR2 FQNEAQ (reference sequence). This CDR3 comprises 16 residues.

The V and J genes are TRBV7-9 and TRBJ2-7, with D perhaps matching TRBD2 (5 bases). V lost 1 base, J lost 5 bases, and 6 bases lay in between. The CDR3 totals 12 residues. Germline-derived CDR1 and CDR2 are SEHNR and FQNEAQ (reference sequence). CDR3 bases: TGTGCCAGCAGCTTAGAGAGGGACGAGCAGTACTTC. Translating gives CASSLERDEQYF. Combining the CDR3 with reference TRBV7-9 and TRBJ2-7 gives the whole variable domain DTGVSQNPRHKITKRGQNVTFRCDPISEHNRLYWYRQTLGQGPEFLTYFQNEAQLEKSRLLSDRFSAERPKGSFSTLEIQRTEQGDSAMYLCASSLERDEQYFGPGTRLTVT.

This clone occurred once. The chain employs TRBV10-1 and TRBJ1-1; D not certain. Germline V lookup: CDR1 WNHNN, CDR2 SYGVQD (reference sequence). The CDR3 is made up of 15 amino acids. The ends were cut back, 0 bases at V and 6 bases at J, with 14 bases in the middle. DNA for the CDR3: TGCGCCAGCAGTGAGTCGAGCTTCCCGGGTCCTGAAGCTTTCTTT. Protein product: CASSESSFPGPEAFF.

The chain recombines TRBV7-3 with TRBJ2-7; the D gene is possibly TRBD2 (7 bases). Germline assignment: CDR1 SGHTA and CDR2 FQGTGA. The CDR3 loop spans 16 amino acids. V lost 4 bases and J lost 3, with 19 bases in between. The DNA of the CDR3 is TGTGCCAGCAGCTCCCGGTTGGGGGGGGCCCACTACGAGCAGTACTTC. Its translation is CASSSRLGGAHYEQYF.

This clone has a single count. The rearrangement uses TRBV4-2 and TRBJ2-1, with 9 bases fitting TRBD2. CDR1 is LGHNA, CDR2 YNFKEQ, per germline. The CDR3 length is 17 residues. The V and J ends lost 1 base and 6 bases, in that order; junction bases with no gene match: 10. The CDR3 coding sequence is TGTGCCAGCAGCCAAGCCGCTTCGCGCGGGGGGGCCAATGAGCAGTTCTTC. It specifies CASSQAASRGGANEQFF.

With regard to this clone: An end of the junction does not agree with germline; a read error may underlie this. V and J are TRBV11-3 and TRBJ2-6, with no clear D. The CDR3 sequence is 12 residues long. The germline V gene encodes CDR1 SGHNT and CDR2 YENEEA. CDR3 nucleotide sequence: TGTGCCAGCAGCGCATTTAGTAACGGCCTGACTTTC. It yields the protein CASSAFSNGLTF.

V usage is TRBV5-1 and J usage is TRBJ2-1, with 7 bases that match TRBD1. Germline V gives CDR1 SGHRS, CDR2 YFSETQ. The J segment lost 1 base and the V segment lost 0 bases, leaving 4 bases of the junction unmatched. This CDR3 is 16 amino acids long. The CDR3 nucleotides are TGCGCCAGCAGCTTGGTCGCAGGGGGATCCTACAATGAGCAGTTCTTC. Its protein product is CASSLVAGGSYNEQFF. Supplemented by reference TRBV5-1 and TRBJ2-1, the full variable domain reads KAGVTQTPRYLIKTRGQQVTLSCSPISGHRSVSWYQQTPGQGLQFLFEYFSETQRNKGNFPGRFSGRQFSNSRSEMNVSTLELGDSALYLCASSLVAGGSYNEQFFGPGTRLTVL.

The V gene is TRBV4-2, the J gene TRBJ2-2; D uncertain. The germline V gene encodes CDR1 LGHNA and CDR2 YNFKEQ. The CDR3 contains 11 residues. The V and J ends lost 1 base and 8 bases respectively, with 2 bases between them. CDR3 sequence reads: CASSQGGELFF. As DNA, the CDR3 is TGTGCCAGCAGCCAAGGAGGGGAGCTGTTTTTT.

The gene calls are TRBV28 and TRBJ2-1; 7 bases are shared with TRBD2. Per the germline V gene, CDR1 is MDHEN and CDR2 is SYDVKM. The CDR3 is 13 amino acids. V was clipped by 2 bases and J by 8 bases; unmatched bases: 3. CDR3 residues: CASSLVGGYEQFF. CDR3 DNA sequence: TGTGCCAGCAGTTTAGTGGGAGGGTATGAGCAGTTCTTC.

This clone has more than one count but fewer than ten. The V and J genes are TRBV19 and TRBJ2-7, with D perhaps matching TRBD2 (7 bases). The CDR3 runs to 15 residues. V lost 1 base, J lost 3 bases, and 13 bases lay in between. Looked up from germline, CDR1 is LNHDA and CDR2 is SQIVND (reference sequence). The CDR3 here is CASSIGRGGGYEQYF. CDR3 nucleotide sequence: TGTGCCAGTAGTATAGGAAGAGGGGGGGGCTACGAGCAGTACTTC.